This TCR beta chain was sequenced during a study of blood T cell repertoires in COVID-19. Using immunoSEQ multiplex PCR, the repertoire was profiled, and TCRdb retains in-frame clones only, with some absent. The data show around 130,000 clones, around 76% seen once. The receptor was isolated from a human donor in a cohort sampled during active COVID-19. The sequencing sample was made of peripheral blood.

The CDR3 DNA sequence: TGTGCCAGCACCCTAGGGGTGAACACTGAAGCTTTCTTT. Amino acids: CASTLGVNTEAFF. The chain carries TRBV12-3 or TRBV12-4 and TRBJ1-1; a possible D gene is TRBD1 (5 bases). Trimming took 7 bases from V and 0 from J, leaving 9 bases between them. The CDR3 runs 13 residues.